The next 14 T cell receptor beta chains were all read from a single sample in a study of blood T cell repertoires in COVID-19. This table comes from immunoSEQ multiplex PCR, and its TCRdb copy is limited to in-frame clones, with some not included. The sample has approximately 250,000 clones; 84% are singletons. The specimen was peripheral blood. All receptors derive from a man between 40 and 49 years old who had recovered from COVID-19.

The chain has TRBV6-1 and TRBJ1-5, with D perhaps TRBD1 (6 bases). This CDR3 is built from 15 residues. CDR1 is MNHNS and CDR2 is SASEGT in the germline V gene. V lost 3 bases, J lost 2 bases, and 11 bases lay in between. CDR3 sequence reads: CASSETGSGNQPQHF. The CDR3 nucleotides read TGTGCCAGCAGTGAGACAGGTTCGGGCAATCAGCCCCAGCATTTT.

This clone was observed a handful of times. The CDR3 region is CASSFSGALDTQYF. CDR3 in DNA: TGTGCCAGCAGTTTCTCGGGAGCACTGGATACGCAGTATTTT. The J gene is TRBJ2-3, the V gene TRBV6-5, with D possibly being TRBD2 (6 bases). The germline V gene has CDR1 MNHEY and CDR2 SVGAGI. Deletions cut 4 bases from V and 6 bases from J, with 14 bases between. The CDR3 sequence is 14 residues long.

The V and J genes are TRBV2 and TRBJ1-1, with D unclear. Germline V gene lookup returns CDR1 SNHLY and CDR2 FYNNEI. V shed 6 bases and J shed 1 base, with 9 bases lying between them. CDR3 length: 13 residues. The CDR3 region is CASSRGPNTEAFF. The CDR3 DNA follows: TGTGCCAGCAGCCGCGGGCCGAACACTGAAGCTTTCTTT. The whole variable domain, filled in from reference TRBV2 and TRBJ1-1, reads EPEVTQTPSHQVTQMGQEVILRCVPISNHLYFYWYRQILGQKVEFLVSFYNNEISEKSEIFDDQFSVERPDGSNFTLKIRSTKLEDSAMYFCASSRGPNTEAFFGQGTRLTVV.

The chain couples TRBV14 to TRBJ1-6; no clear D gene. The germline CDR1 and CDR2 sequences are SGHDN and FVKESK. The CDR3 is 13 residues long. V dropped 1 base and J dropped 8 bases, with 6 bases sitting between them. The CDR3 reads CASSQANYSPLHF. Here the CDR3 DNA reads TGTGCCAGCAGCCAAGCCAACTATTCACCCCTCCACTTT. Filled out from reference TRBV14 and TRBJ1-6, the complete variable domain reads EAGVTQFPSHSVIEKGQTVTLRCDPISGHDNLYWYRRVMGKEIKFLLHFVKESKQDESGMPNNRFLAERTGGTYSTLKVQPAELEDSGVYFCASSQANYSPLHFGNGTRLTVT.

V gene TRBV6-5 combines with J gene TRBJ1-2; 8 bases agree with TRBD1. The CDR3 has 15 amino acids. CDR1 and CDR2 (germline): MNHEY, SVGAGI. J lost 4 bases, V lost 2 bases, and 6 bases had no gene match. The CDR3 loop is CASSYPTDRGYGYTF. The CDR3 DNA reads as TGTGCCAGCAGTTACCCAACCGACAGGGGCTATGGCTACACCTTC.

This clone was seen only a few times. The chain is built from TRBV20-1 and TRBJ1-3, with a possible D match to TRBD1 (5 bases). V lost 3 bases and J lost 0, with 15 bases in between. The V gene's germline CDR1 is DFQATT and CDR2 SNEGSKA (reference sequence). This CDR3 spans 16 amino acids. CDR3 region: CSASSPDTFSGNTIYF. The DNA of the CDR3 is TGCAGTGCTAGTTCCCCGGACACGTTCTCTGGAAACACCATATATTTT.

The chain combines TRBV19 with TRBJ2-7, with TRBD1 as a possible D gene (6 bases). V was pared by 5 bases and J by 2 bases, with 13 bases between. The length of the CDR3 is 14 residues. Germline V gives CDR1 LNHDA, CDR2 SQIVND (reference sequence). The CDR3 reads CASSAPGHTYEQYF. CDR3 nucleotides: TGTGCCAGTAGTGCCCCGGGACACACCTACGAGCAGTACTTC.

DNA for the CDR3: TGTGCCAGTAGTATAGTCGGGGGGGAAAAGACCCAGTACTTC. Protein product: CASSIVGGEKTQYF. The chain joins TRBV19 to TRBJ2-5; 8 nucleotides align to TRBD2. J lost 6 bases, V lost 1 base, and 4 bases had no gene match. Germline values: CDR1 LNHDA, CDR2 SQIVND (reference sequence). The CDR3 covers 14 residues.

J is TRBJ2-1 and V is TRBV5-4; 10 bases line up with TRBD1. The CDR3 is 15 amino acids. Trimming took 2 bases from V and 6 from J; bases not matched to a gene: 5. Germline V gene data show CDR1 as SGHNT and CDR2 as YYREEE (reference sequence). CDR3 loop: CASSFGQGGTNEQFF. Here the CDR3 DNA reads TGTGCCAGCAGCTTCGGACAGGGGGGGACCAATGAGCAGTTCTTC. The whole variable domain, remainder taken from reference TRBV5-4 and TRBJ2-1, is ETGVTQSPTHLIKTRGQQVTLRCSSQSGHNTVSWYQQALGQGPQFIFQYYREEENGRGNFPPRFSGLQFPNYSSELNVNALELDDSALYLCASSFGQGGTNEQFFGPGTRLTVL.

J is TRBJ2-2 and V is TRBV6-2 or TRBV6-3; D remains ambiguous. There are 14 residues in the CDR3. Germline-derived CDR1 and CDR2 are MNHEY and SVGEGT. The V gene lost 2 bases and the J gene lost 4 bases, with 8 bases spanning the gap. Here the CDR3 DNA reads TGTGCCAGCAGTTACGTCACAGTCACCGGGGAGCTGTTTTTT. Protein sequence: CASSYVTVTGELFF.

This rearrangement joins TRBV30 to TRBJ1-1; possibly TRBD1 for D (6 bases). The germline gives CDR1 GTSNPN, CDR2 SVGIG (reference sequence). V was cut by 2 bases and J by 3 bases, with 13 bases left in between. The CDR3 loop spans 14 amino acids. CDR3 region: CAWSPYGQYTEAFF. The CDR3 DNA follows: TGTGCCTGGAGTCCATACGGACAGTACACTGAAGCTTTCTTT.

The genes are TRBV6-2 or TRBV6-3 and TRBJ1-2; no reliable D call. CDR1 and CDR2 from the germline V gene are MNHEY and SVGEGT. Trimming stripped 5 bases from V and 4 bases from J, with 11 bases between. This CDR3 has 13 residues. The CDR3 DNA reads TGTGCCAGCAGTCCCGCGGGAGTCTATGGCTACACCTTC. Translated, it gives CASSPAGVYGYTF.

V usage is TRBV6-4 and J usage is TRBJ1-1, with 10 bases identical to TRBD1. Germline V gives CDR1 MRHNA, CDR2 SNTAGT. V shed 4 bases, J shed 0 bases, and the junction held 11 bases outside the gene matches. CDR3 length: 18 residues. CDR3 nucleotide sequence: TGTGCCAGCAGTGCCGTGACAGGGGGCTATCCCATGAACACTGAAGCTTTCTTT. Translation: CASSAVTGGYPMNTEAFF.

The CDR3 sequence: CASSPGTSGDFLTQYF. The DNA of the CDR3 is TGCGCCAGCAGCCCAGGCACTAGCGGTGATTTTTTGACCCAGTACTTC. The chain is built from TRBV5-1 and TRBJ2-5, with TRBD2 identical over 8 bases. Germline trimming cut 4 bases from V and 7 bases from J; bases unmatched to any gene: 15. The CDR3 consists of 16 residues. CDR1 is SGHRS and CDR2 is YFSETQ in the germline V gene. The full variable domain, its missing parts supplied by reference TRBV5-1 and TRBJ2-5, is KAGVTQTPRYLIKTRGQQVTLSCSPISGHRSVSWYQQTPGQGLQFLFEYFSETQRNKGNFPGRFSGRQFSNSRSEMNVSTLELGDSALYLCASSPGTSGDFLTQYFGPGTRLLVL.